Below, 9 T cell receptor beta chains from the same sample are listed, as sequenced in a study of blood T cell repertoires in COVID-19. TCRdb keeps only in-frame clones here, not all; method: immunoSEQ multiplex PCR. This table holds under 45,000 clones, about 86% found once. Sequencing was carried out using peripheral blood. All receptors derive from a man aged 35-49 years with COVID-19, enrolled during active disease.

This clone has only a few counts. This chain links TRBV4-1 with TRBJ1-2; D is unclear. V dropped 5 bases and J dropped 0 bases, with 10 bases sitting between them. This CDR3 comprises 14 residues. From germline, CDR1 is MGHRA and CDR2 YSYEKL. CDR3 coding DNA: TGCGCCAGCAGCGCACCGGGAACTAACTATGGCTACACCTTC. Translated, it gives CASSAPGTNYGYTF.

This chain uses TRBV15 with TRBJ1-2; D is possibly TRBD1 (5 bases). Trimming removed 1 base from V and 3 bases from J, with 15 bases in between. The CDR3 totals 16 residues. Looked up from germline, CDR1 is LNHNV and CDR2 is YYDKDF (reference sequence). CDR3 protein: CATSRGETGTYYGYTF. CDR3 DNA: TGTGCCACCAGCAGAGGGGAGACCGGGACTTACTATGGCTACACCTTC.

The J gene is TRBJ2-5, the V gene TRBV9; TRBD2 matches at 9 bases. This CDR3 has 19 amino acids. Germline CDR1 is SGDLS and CDR2 is YYNGEE. The V gene end was trimmed by 3 bases and the J gene end by 5 bases; junction bases not matched to a gene: 20. CDR3 DNA: TGTGCCAGCAGCGGACACCCTGTGGATGCGGGAGGGCTTGCGGAGACCCAGTACTTC. This encodes CASSGHPVDAGGLAETQYF.

The chain carries TRBV7-8 and TRBJ1-6, with D perhaps matching TRBD1 (5 bases). Trimming removed 5 bases from V and 0 bases from J, with 14 bases in between. Germline V gives CDR1 SGHVS, CDR2 FQNEAQ. The CDR3 runs to 17 residues. The CDR3 is CASSIDPGGSYNSPLHF. In nucleotides, the CDR3 is TGTGCCAGCAGCATCGACCCGGGGGGCTCCTATAATTCACCCCTCCACTTT.

V gene TRBV11-2 combines with J gene TRBJ1-4; unclear D gene. This CDR3 contains 16 residues. Per germline, CDR1 SGHAT and CDR2 FQNNGV. The ends were cut back, 1 base at V and 7 bases at J, with 16 bases in the middle. The CDR3: CASSLATPGESEKLFF. CDR3 nucleotides: TGTGCCAGCAGCTTAGCGACACCGGGAGAGAGTGAAAAACTGTTTTTT.

The chain carries TRBV29-1 and TRBJ2-1; 14 bases fit TRBD2. With V trimmed by 5 bases and J by 0 bases, 6 bases remained unmatched. Germline V gene data show CDR1 as SQVTM and CDR2 as ANQGSEA. The CDR3 length is 17 residues. CDR3 region: CSVNRGLAGVSYNEQFF. Written as DNA, the CDR3 is TGCAGCGTTAACAGGGGACTAGCGGGAGTCTCCTACAATGAGCAGTTCTTC.

This chain joins TRBV13 and TRBJ2-1, with D hard to call. Germline V gene data show CDR1 as PRHDT and CDR2 as FYEKMQ (reference sequence). The CDR3 covers 15 residues. Deletions cut 2 bases from V and 0 bases from J, with 8 bases between. The CDR3 bases are TGTGCCAGCAGCTTAATGACGGGCTCCTACAATGAGCAGTTCTTC. As protein: CASSLMTGSYNEQFF.

The CDR3 here is CASTKGPGELFF. CDR3 coding DNA: TGTGCCAGCACCAAGGGGCCCGGGGAGCTGTTTTTT. The chain couples TRBV12-3 or TRBV12-4 to TRBJ2-2, with D maybe TRBD1 (5 bases). The CDR3 runs to 12 residues. V gave up 7 bases and J gave up 6 bases, with 9 bases separating them.

This chain joins TRBV10-2 and TRBJ2-5, with TRBD2 identical over 11 bases. V lost 3 bases to trimming and J lost 2 bases; unmatched junction nucleotides: 5. The CDR3 length is 16 residues. Looked up from germline, CDR1 is WSHSY and CDR2 is SAAADI. CDR3 nucleotides: TGCGCCAGCAGTGACTCCCGACTAGCGGGACAAGAGACCCAGTACTTC. It encodes CASSDSRLAGQETQYF.